The 23 T cell receptor beta chains reported below all come from one sample, sequenced in a study of technical replicates of blood from several donors. Clones were sequenced by immunoSEQ multiplex PCR, and TCRdb holds only the in-frame ones, with some missing. The table lists under 95,000 clones, approximately 92% of them singletons. Sequencing was performed on T cells isolated from PBMCs. All receptors derive from a human donor in good health.

This chain links TRBV7-3 with TRBJ2-7; maybe TRBD1 (6 bases). Per the germline V gene, CDR1 is SGHTA and CDR2 is FQGTGA. With 1 base removed from V and 6 bases from J, the gap between germline ends came to 10 bases. The CDR3 length is 13 residues. CDR3 amino acids: CASSLNGGLEQYF. For the CDR3, the DNA is TGTGCCAGCAGCTTAAATGGGGGCCTCGAGCAGTACTTC.

The V gene is TRBV6-1, the J gene TRBJ1-4; D gene ambiguous. Germline assignment: CDR1 MNHNS and CDR2 SASEGT. V lost 3 bases and J 6 bases, leaving 11 bases between the germline ends. The CDR3 extends over 14 amino acids. CDR3 protein: CASSEAGKDEKLFF. CDR3 bases: TGTGCCAGCAGTGAGGCGGGGAAGGATGAAAAACTGTTTTTT.

The chain couples TRBV9 to TRBJ2-2; tentative D call: TRBD1 (5 bases). Germline V gene lookup returns CDR1 SGDLS and CDR2 YYNGEE. The CDR3 consists of 15 residues. V was cut by 2 bases and J by 1 base, with 9 bases left in between. The CDR3 loop reads CASSVEGVNTGELFF. CDR3 coding DNA: TGTGCCAGCAGCGTTGAAGGGGTGAACACCGGGGAGCTGTTTTTT.

CDR3 nucleotide sequence: TGTGCCAGCAGCGTAGGCAGGGGCCGGGACACTGAAGCTTTCTTT. Its translation: CASSVGRGRDTEAFF. The genes are TRBV9 and TRBJ1-1, with a possible D match to TRBD1 (6 bases). CDR1 is SGDLS, CDR2 YYNGEE, per germline. V lost 0 bases and J 3 bases, leaving 12 bases between the germline ends. This CDR3 has 15 amino acids.

This rearrangement joins TRBV11-3 to TRBJ1-3; possible D gene TRBD1, 6 bases. Germline values: CDR1 SGHNT, CDR2 YENEEA. V was cut by 5 bases and J by 0 bases, with 11 bases left in between. This CDR3 spans 15 amino acids. The CDR3 loop is CASSEGVSSGNTIYF. In DNA form, the CDR3 reads TGTGCCAGCAGCGAGGGGGTCTCCTCTGGAAACACCATATATTTT. The full variable domain, rest sourced from reference TRBV11-3 and TRBJ1-3, is EAGVVQSPRYKIIEKKQPVAFWCNPISGHNTLYWYLQNLGQGPELLIRYENEEAVDDSQLPKDRFSAERLKGVDSTLKIQPAELGDSAVYLCASSEGVSSGNTIYFGEGSWLTVV.

The chain uses TRBV30 and TRBJ2-7; 7 bases line up with TRBD1. From germline, CDR1 is GTSNPN and CDR2 SVGIG (reference sequence). This CDR3 has 14 amino acids. V shed 2 bases and J 0 bases; nucleotides not matched to a gene: 4. The CDR3 is CAWSPRTGSYEQYF. The CDR3 DNA reads as TGTGCCTGGAGTCCCCGGACAGGCTCCTACGAGCAGTACTTC.

The J gene is TRBJ2-7, the V gene TRBV29-1; D not certain. The length of the CDR3 is 11 residues. Trimming shortened V by 4 bases and J by 3 bases, and 7 bases separated the two germline ends. CDR1 and CDR2 (germline): SQVTM, ANQGSEA. The CDR3 is CSVVYIYEQYF. The CDR3 DNA follows: TGCAGCGTTGTTTACATCTACGAGCAGTACTTC.

The J gene is TRBJ1-1, the V gene TRBV18, with TRBD1 as a possible D gene (6 bases). CDR3 size: 13 residues. V was shortened by 4 bases and J by 1 base, with 7 bases between the two germline ends. Germline CDR1 is KGHSH and CDR2 is LQKENI. The CDR3 nucleotides read TGTGCCAGCTCACTGGACAGGAACACTGAAGCTTTCTTT. This sequence encodes CASSLDRNTEAFF.

This clone was seen a few times. The V gene is TRBV30, the J gene TRBJ1-1, with D possibly TRBD1 on 5 matching bases. Germline V gene sequence: CDR1 GTSNPN, CDR2 SVGIG (reference sequence). CDR3 length: 12 residues. Trimming took 2 bases from V and 7 from J, leaving 11 bases between them. The CDR3 here is CAWSRGRGEAFF. The CDR3 DNA sequence: TGTGCCTGGAGTCGAGGGAGGGGTGAAGCTTTCTTT.

The V gene is TRBV27, the J gene TRBJ2-2; 7 nucleotides agree with TRBD1. The CDR3 totals 15 residues. Per the germline V gene, CDR1 is MNHEY and CDR2 is SMNVEV (reference sequence). With V trimmed by 3 bases and J by 4 bases, 5 bases remained unmatched. The CDR3 sequence is CASSLTGRATGELFF. DNA for the CDR3: TGTGCCAGCAGTTTGACAGGGCGAGCCACCGGGGAGCTGTTTTTT.

The V call is TRBV7-6, the J call TRBJ2-7, with D perhaps TRBD2 (5 bases). Germline V gene sequence: CDR1 SGHVS, CDR2 FNYEAQ. Deletions cut 3 bases from V and 3 bases from J, with 12 bases between. The CDR3 length is 14 residues. The CDR3 region is CASSLWEINYEQYF. CDR3 coding DNA: TGTGCCAGCAGCTTGTGGGAGATTAACTACGAGCAGTACTTC.

In nucleotides, the CDR3 is TGTGCCAGTACTAGTAGGGGGACCACTGAAGCTTTCTTT. Its translation is CASTSRGTTEAFF. The rearrangement uses TRBV19 and TRBJ1-1; D is possibly TRBD1 (6 bases). V lost 7 bases and J 4 bases, leaving 13 bases between the germline ends. The CDR3 covers 13 residues. Germline lookup yields CDR1 LNHDA and CDR2 SQIVND (reference sequence).

V gene TRBV25-1 combines with J gene TRBJ2-5, with TRBD1 matching over 9 bases. Trimming took 6 bases from V and 4 from J; bases not matched to a gene: 6. This CDR3 has 14 residues. Germline lookup yields CDR1 MGHDK and CDR2 SYGVNS. The CDR3 protein is CASSKTGGAETQYF. In nucleotides, the CDR3 is TGTGCCAGCAGCAAAACAGGGGGCGCAGAGACCCAGTACTTC.

V usage is TRBV30 and J usage is TRBJ2-7; possible D gene TRBD2, 6 bases. The CDR3 is made up of 13 amino acids. The V gene's germline CDR1 is GTSNPN and CDR2 SVGIG (reference sequence). V was cut by 2 bases and J by 8 bases, with 16 bases left in between. Here the CDR3 DNA reads TGTGCCTGGAGTTCCTCCCCGGGAGATAAGCAGTACTTC. As protein: CAWSSSPGDKQYF.

Only one count was recorded for this clone. The V gene is TRBV27, the J gene TRBJ2-5, with 13 bases identical to TRBD2. V shed 6 bases, J shed 3 bases, and the junction held 1 base outside the gene matches. This CDR3 has 14 residues. Looked up from germline, CDR1 is MNHEY and CDR2 is SMNVEV (reference sequence). The CDR3 sequence: CASRGLAGEETQYF. In nucleotides, the CDR3 is TGTGCCAGCAGAGGACTAGCGGGAGAAGAGACCCAGTACTTC.

This clone was seen a single time. The CDR3: CASKFQGSQPQHF. The CDR3 nucleotides read TGTGCCAGTAAGTTTCAGGGGAGTCAGCCCCAGCATTTT. The gene calls are TRBV19 and TRBJ1-5; a weak D match, TRBD1 (6 bases). V was pared by 7 bases and J by 6 bases, with 13 bases between. The germline V gene has CDR1 LNHDA and CDR2 SQIVND (reference sequence). The CDR3 consists of 13 residues.

The V call is TRBV27, the J call TRBJ2-1; 11 bases are a match to TRBD2. This CDR3 contains 19 residues. From germline, CDR1 is MNHEY and CDR2 SMNVEV (reference sequence). The junction had 24 bases not matched to a gene; V was cut back by 8 bases and J by 9 bases. The CDR3 sequence: CASRMRVGTSGRGLGEQFF. The CDR3 DNA is TGTGCCAGCCGCATGAGGGTTGGGACTAGCGGTAGAGGCCTAGGTGAGCAGTTCTTC.

The J gene is TRBJ2-7, the V gene TRBV7-2; 10 bases map to TRBD2. The CDR3 consists of 15 residues. CDR1 is SGHTA and CDR2 is FQGNSA in the germline V gene. After removal of 2 bases from V and 2 bases from J, the junction contained 3 bases not matched to a gene. The CDR3 region is CASSLTSGITYEQYF. Written as DNA, the CDR3 is TGTGCCAGCAGCTTAACTAGCGGGATCACCTACGAGCAGTACTTC.

The chain couples TRBV10-1 to TRBJ2-2; TRBD2 is a possible D gene (6 bases). From germline, CDR1 is WNHNN and CDR2 SYGVQD (reference sequence). The CDR3 totals 16 residues. Trimming removed 4 bases at V and 3 bases at J, with 15 bases between. The CDR3 region has the DNA TGCGCCAGCAGTGTTGTGTCTAGCGCTTACACCGGGGAGCTGTTTTTT. Protein: CASSVVSSAYTGELFF.

This clone was picked up one time. Other DNA sequences within the sample encode an identical CDR3. The chain is built from TRBV27 and TRBJ1-2; 10 nucleotides line up with TRBD1. Germline CDR1 reads MNHEY; CDR2 reads SMNVEV (reference sequence). J was trimmed by 7 bases and V by 6 bases; bases with no gene match: 5. The CDR3 runs to 13 residues. For the CDR3, the DNA is TGTGCCAGCAGCCAGGGACAGGGGTCTGGCTACACCTTC. Its protein is CASSQGQGSGYTF.

A word on this clone: This CDR3 is missing its conserved last phenylalanine or tryptophan, likely due to a read error. The DNA is omitted, as the CDR3 cannot be located on it reliably, and the CDR3 follows TCRdb's listing. The chain has TRBV2 and TRBJ1-2. The V gene's germline CDR1 is SNHLY and CDR2 FYNNEI. The CDR3 region is 11 residues in length, termini included. CDR3 sequence: CASSEASVYHS.

The chain recombines TRBV7-3 with TRBJ1-2; 8 nucleotides line up with TRBD1. CDR1 is SGHTA and CDR2 is FQGTGA in the germline V gene. The CDR3 runs to 13 residues. The J segment lost 4 bases and the V segment lost 5 bases, leaving 3 bases of the junction unmatched. This CDR3 reads CASSPQGAYGYTF. The CDR3 DNA follows: TGTGCCAGCAGCCCCCAGGGGGCCTATGGCTACACCTTC. Using reference TRBV7-3 and TRBJ1-2 for the parts outside the CDR3, the full variable domain is GAGVSQTPSNKVTEKGKYVELRCDPISGHTALYWYRQSLGQGPEFLIYFQGTGAADDSGLPNDRFFAVRPEGSVSTLKIQRTERGDSAVYLCASSPQGAYGYTFGSGTRLTVV.

This rearrangement joins TRBV4-3 to TRBJ2-2; 8 bases agree with TRBD1. This CDR3 comprises 16 residues. The ends lost 4 bases at V and 2 bases at J; junction bases unmatched: 6. Germline V gives CDR1 LGHNA, CDR2 YSLEER. The CDR3 protein is CASSPYGTGNTGELFF. The DNA of the CDR3 is TGCGCCAGCAGCCCTTACGGGACAGGAAACACCGGGGAGCTGTTTTTT.